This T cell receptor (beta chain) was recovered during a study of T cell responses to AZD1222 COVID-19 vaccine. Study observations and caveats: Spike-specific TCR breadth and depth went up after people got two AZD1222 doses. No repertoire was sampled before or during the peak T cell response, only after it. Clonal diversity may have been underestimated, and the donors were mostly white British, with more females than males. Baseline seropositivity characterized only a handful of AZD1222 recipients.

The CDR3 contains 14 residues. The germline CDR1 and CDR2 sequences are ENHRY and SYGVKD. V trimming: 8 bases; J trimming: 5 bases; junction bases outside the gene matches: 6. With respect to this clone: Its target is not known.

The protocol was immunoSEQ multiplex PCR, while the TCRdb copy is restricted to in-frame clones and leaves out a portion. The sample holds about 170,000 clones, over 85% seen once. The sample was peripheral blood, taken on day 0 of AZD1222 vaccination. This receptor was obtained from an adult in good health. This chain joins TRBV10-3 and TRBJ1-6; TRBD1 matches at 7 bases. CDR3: CAIRGQQDNSPLHF. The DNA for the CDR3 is TGTGCCATCCGGGGACAGCAAGATAATTCACCCCTCCACTTT.